The 20 T cell receptor beta chains below come from one sample, sequenced in a study of T cell responses to AZD1222 COVID-19 vaccine. The protocol was immunoSEQ multiplex PCR, while the TCRdb copy is restricted to in-frame clones and leaves out a portion. Recorded for this sample: under 150,000 clones. Sequencing input: peripheral blood. Every receptor here comes from an adult in good health.

The chain joins TRBV19 to TRBJ1-1; a weak D match, TRBD1 (6 bases). Germline CDR1 and CDR2: LNHDA and SQIVND (reference sequence). This CDR3 contains 15 residues. The ends were cut back, 4 bases at V and 0 bases at J, with 12 bases in the middle. The CDR3 region is CASSTGQRMNTEAFF. For the CDR3, the DNA is TGTGCCAGTAGTACCGGACAGCGCATGAACACTGAAGCTTTCTTT.

The rearrangement links TRBV28 to TRBJ2-1; 9 nucleotides line up with TRBD2. Germline CDR1 and CDR2: MDHEN and SYDVKM. V lost 5 bases and J lost 4; bases outside the gene matches: 3. The CDR3 loop spans 14 amino acids. CDR3: CASSKRGDYNEQFF. The CDR3 DNA sequence: TGTGCCAGCAGTAAGCGGGGGGATTACAATGAGCAGTTCTTC.

The gene calls are TRBV5-4 and TRBJ2-3; D may be TRBD1 (5 bases). V was shortened by 4 bases and J by 0 bases, with 12 bases between the two germline ends. This CDR3 comprises 15 residues. Germline CDR1 and CDR2: SGHNT and YYREEE (reference sequence). The CDR3: CASSRDSSSTDTQYF. The CDR3, as DNA: TGTGCCAGCAGCCGTGACAGTTCTAGCACAGATACGCAGTATTTT.

DNA of the CDR3: TGTGCCAGCAGAAACCTAGCGGGGGGTTACACCGGGGAGCTGTTTTTT. The encoded protein is CASRNLAGGYTGELFF. This chain connects TRBV27 to TRBJ2-2, with 11 bases fitting TRBD2. Germline V lookup: CDR1 MNHEY, CDR2 SMNVEV (reference sequence). The CDR3 contains 16 residues. The ends lost 6 bases at V and 3 bases at J; junction bases unmatched: 6.

The J gene is TRBJ2-4, the V gene TRBV7-8, with a weak D call TRBD1 (6 bases). This CDR3 has 17 residues. Germline V gene lookup returns CDR1 SGHVS and CDR2 FQNEAQ. V was cut by 3 bases and J by 1 base, with 16 bases left in between. As DNA, the CDR3 is TGTGCCAGCAGCTTGGCAGGGGATGTTTGGGCCAAAAACATTCAGTACTTC. It is translated as CASSLAGDVWAKNIQYF.

The DNA for the CDR3 is TGCGCCAGAAAGGACAGGGTCCATCAGCCCCAGCATTTT. Translated: CARKDRVHQPQHF. V is TRBV10-1 and J is TRBJ1-5; the match to TRBD1 covers 8 bases. The CDR3 is 13 residues long. Trimming removed 9 bases from V and 5 bases from J; junction bases left unmatched: 6. Germline V gives CDR1 WNHNN, CDR2 SYGVQD (reference sequence).

Remarks on this clone: This sample also contains other DNA sequences that code for the same CDR3. This chain connects TRBV4-3 to TRBJ1-5; 7 bases match TRBD1. The CDR3 is 20 amino acids. The germline V gene has CDR1 LGHNA and CDR2 YSLEER. V lost 0 bases, J lost 1 base, and 15 bases stayed unmatched. The CDR3 region has the DNA TGCGCCAGCAGCCAAGATCTCACAGGGGCCGAGGTGGGAAGCAATCAGCCCCAGCATTTT. Protein product: CASSQDLTGAEVGSNQPQHF.

This rearrangement joins TRBV11-1 to TRBJ1-2; D is uncertain. The CDR3 contains 13 residues. V was shortened by 4 bases and J by 6 bases, with 12 bases between the two germline ends. Germline V gene data show CDR1 as SGHAT and CDR2 as FQDESV (reference sequence). The CDR3 coding sequence is TGTGCCAGCAGCTCCGGACTGTTCCATGGCTACACCTTC. Translation gives CASSSGLFHGYTF.

V and J are TRBV4-2 and TRBJ1-5; D is perhaps TRBD1 (6 bases). Germline loops: CDR1 LGHNA, CDR2 YNFKEQ. Trimming removed 0 bases at V and 0 bases at J, with 27 bases between. The CDR3 is 22 amino acids. The CDR3 is CASSQEYGGGLSQYDSNQPQHF. The CDR3, as DNA: TGTGCCAGCAGCCAAGAATATGGGGGGGGCTTATCCCAATACGATAGCAATCAGCCCCAGCATTTT.

The chain uses TRBV7-9 and TRBJ1-5, with D uncertain. Germline V CDR1 and CDR2: SEHNR, FQNEAQ (reference sequence). The CDR3 loop spans 12 amino acids. The V end lost 3 bases, the J end lost 5 bases, and 5 bases lay between the germline ends. Written as DNA, the CDR3 is TGTGCCAGCAGCTTCAGAGATCAGCCCCAGCATTTT. Encoded protein: CASSFRDQPQHF.

The chain joins TRBV6-1 to TRBJ1-5, with D perhaps TRBD1 (6 bases). Trimming left V 0 bases short and J 6 bases short, with 12 bases between. This CDR3 region has 15 residues. Germline CDR1 MNHNS, CDR2 SASEGT. CDR3 amino acids: CASSEAPRGGQPQHF. As DNA, the CDR3 is TGTGCCAGCAGTGAAGCGCCCAGGGGCGGTCAGCCCCAGCATTTT.

V gene TRBV7-3 combines with J gene TRBJ1-2, with TRBD1 as a possible D gene (6 bases). The V end lost 2 bases, the J end lost 4 bases, and 11 bases lay between the germline ends. Germline V gene data show CDR1 as SGHTA and CDR2 as FQGTGA. The CDR3 has 14 residues. CDR3 residues: CASSLSGGGYGYTF. The DNA of the CDR3 is TGTGCCAGCAGCTTATCCGGGGGCGGCTATGGCTACACCTTC. Full variable domain (rest looked up from reference TRBV7-3 and TRBJ1-2): GAGVSQTPSNKVTEKGKYVELRCDPISGHTALYWYRQSLGQGPEFLIYFQGTGAADDSGLPNDRFFAVRPEGSVSTLKIQRTERGDSAVYLCASSLSGGGYGYTFGSGTRLTVV.

The chain recombines TRBV6-5 with TRBJ1-5; possibly TRBD1 for D (5 bases). The germline gives CDR1 MNHEY, CDR2 SVGAGI. The germline V and J ends were trimmed by 0 bases and 2 bases, with 5 bases remaining between them. This CDR3 is 14 amino acids long. This CDR3 reads CASSYSRGNQPQHF. CDR3 nucleotides: TGTGCCAGCAGTTACTCCAGGGGCAATCAGCCCCAGCATTTT.

This chain uses TRBV30 with TRBJ1-2, with 8 bases fitting TRBD1. CDR3 length equals 13 residues. V was pared by 4 bases and J by 5 bases, with 6 bases of the junction left unmatched. The V gene's germline CDR1 is GTSNPN and CDR2 SVGIG (reference sequence). The CDR3 DNA reads TGTGCCTGGACCAAGGACAGGGCTTATGGCTACACCTTC. The encoded protein is CAWTKDRAYGYTF.

The V gene is TRBV6-2 or TRBV6-3, the J gene TRBJ2-5, with D maybe TRBD1 (5 bases). CDR3 length: 18 residues. With 0 bases removed from V and 1 base from J, the gap between germline ends came to 18 bases. Per the germline V gene, CDR1 is MNHEY and CDR2 is SVGEGT. This chain's CDR3 is CASSYSILGQPSQETQYF. The CDR3 DNA is TGTGCCAGCAGTTACTCGATTTTGGGGCAGCCGAGCCAAGAGACCCAGTACTTC.

The chain has TRBV11-1 and TRBJ1-2, with 7 nucleotides matching TRBD1. V was clipped by 3 bases and J by 6 bases; unmatched bases: 7. There are 14 residues in the CDR3. CDR1 SGHAT and CDR2 FQDESV come from the germline V gene (reference sequence). The CDR3 region is CASSLGPGGDGYTF. The CDR3 DNA is TGTGCCAGCAGCTTGGGGCCAGGGGGGGATGGCTACACCTTC.

The chain uses TRBV5-1 and TRBJ1-3; D gene unclear. Trimming took off 0 bases at V and 0 bases at J, with 13 bases between the two ends. This CDR3 has 17 amino acids. Germline lookup yields CDR1 SGHRS and CDR2 YFSETQ. In nucleotides, the CDR3 is TGCGCCAGCAGCTTGGTCCCGACCTTGAGCTCTGGAAACACCATATATTTT. Encoded protein: CASSLVPTLSSGNTIYF.

V usage is TRBV9 and J usage is TRBJ1-1; a possible D gene is TRBD1 (6 bases). The CDR3 totals 15 residues. Germline V gene sequence: CDR1 SGDLS, CDR2 YYNGEE. V lost 6 bases, J lost 0 bases, and 15 bases lay in between. Here the CDR3 DNA reads TGTGCCAGCACCAACCTGGACAGTATGAACACTGAAGCTTTCTTT. It is translated as CASTNLDSMNTEAFF. The full variable domain, with the rest looked up from reference TRBV9 and TRBJ1-1, is DSGVTQTPKHLITATGQRVTLRCSPRSGDLSVYWYQQSLDQGLQFLIQYYNGEERAKGNILERFSAQQFPDLHSELNLSSLELGDSALYFCASTNLDSMNTEAFFGQGTRLTVV.

J is TRBJ1-1 and V is TRBV11-3; the D gene is possibly TRBD1 (5 bases). V lost 6 bases and J lost 1, with 18 bases in between. CDR1 is SGHNT and CDR2 is YENEEA in the germline V gene. The CDR3 has 16 amino acids. The CDR3 bases are TGTGCCAGCAGTTTTCCCGTGGGGGAAAGGAACACTGAAGCTTTCTTT. This gives the protein CASSFPVGERNTEAFF. Complete variable domain (other parts from reference TRBV11-3 and TRBJ1-1): EAGVVQSPRYKIIEKKQPVAFWCNPISGHNTLYWYLQNLGQGPELLIRYENEEAVDDSQLPKDRFSAERLKGVDSTLKIQPAELGDSAVYLCASSFPVGERNTEAFFGQGTRLTVV.

For the CDR3, the DNA is TGTGCCAGCAGCGCTACCGGGACAGGGGCCAATCAGCCCCAGCATTTT. Protein: CASSATGTGANQPQHF. This sequence joins TRBV7-8 and TRBJ1-5, with 10 bases that match TRBD1. The CDR3 runs 16 residues. The V gene end was trimmed by 5 bases and the J gene end by 3 bases; junction bases not matched to a gene: 7. Germline CDR1 is SGHVS and CDR2 is FQNEAQ.